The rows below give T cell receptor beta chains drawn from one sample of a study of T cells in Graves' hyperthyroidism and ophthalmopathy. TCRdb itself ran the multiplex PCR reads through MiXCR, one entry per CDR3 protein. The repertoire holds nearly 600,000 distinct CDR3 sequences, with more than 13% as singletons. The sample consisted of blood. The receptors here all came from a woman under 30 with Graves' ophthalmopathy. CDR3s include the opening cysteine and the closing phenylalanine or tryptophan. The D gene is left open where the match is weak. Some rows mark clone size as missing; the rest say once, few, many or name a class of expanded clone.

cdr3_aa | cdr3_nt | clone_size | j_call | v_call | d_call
CAISPGQNYGYTF | TGTGCCATCAGCCCCGGACAGAACTATGGCTACACCTTC | many | TRBJ1-2 | TRBV10-3 | NA
CASSQAFPGYEQYF | TGCGCCAGCAGCCAAGCTTTCCCGGGCTACGAGCAGTACTTC | NA | TRBJ2-7 | TRBV4-3 | NA
CASSLAIGPLTQETQYF | TGCGCCAGCAGCTTGGCGATCGGACCACTCACCCAAGAGACCCAGTACTTC | many | TRBJ2-5 | TRBV5-1 | NA
CASSIQGQYNEQFF | TGTGCCAGCAGTATACAGGGACAATACAATGAGCAGTTCTTC | many | TRBJ2-1 | TRBV2 | NA
CAWSVRSNQPQHF | TGTGCCTGGAGTGTACGCAGCAATCAGCCCCAGCATTTT | many | TRBJ1-5 | TRBV30 | NA
CASSERSGLGVPISETQYF | TGTGCCAGCAGTGAGAGATCGGGACTAGGAGTCCCAATATCGGAGACCCAGTACTTC | few | TRBJ2-5 | TRBV7-9 | TRBD2
CASSSVPPPDTDTQYF | TGTGCCAGCAGCTCAGTACCTCCGCCGGACACAGATACGCAGTATTTT | many | TRBJ2-3 | TRBV7-2 | NA
CSARQGAGQGGHGYTF | TGCAGTGCTAGGCAGGGGGCGGGACAGGGAGGCCATGGCTACACCTTC | many | TRBJ1-2 | TRBV20-1 | TRBD1
CASSQEERTEAFF | TGTGCCAGCAGCCAAGAGGAGCGGACTGAAGCTTTCTTT | many | TRBJ1-1 | TRBV3-1 | NA
CASSSDPGQGLNTEAFF | TGTGCCAGCAGCTCAGATCCGGGACAGGGCTTGAACACTGAAGCTTTCTTT | many | TRBJ1-1 | TRBV7-9 | TRBD1
CASSPRTGGVGEQFF | TGTGCCAGCAGTCCCCGGACAGGGGGGGTAGGTGAGCAGTTCTTC | NA | TRBJ2-1 | TRBV27 | TRBD1
CASSLGQGGTEAFF | TGTGCCAGCAGTTTAGGGCAGGGGGGCACTGAAGCTTTCTTT | many | TRBJ1-1 | TRBV12-3/TRBV12-4 | TRBD1
CSASWLAGLWADTQYF | TGCAGTGCTAGTTGGCTAGCGGGGCTCTGGGCAGATACGCAGTATTTT | few | TRBJ2-3 | TRBV20-1 | TRBD2
CASSEWVAGGETQYF | TGCGCCAGCAGTGAGTGGGTAGCTGGGGGAGAGACCCAGTACTTC | NA | TRBJ2-5 | TRBV10-2 | NA
CASSLELAETTDTQYF | TGTGCCAGCAGCTTAGAACTAGCGGAGACCACAGATACGCAGTATTTT | NA | TRBJ2-3 | TRBV7-2 | TRBD2
CASTLGRGDQPQHF | TGTGCCAGCACCTTAGGCAGGGGAGATCAGCCCCAGCATTTT | many | TRBJ1-5 | TRBV28 | NA
CASSVGRSNQPQHF | TGTGCCAGCAGCGTAGGACGGAGCAATCAGCCCCAGCATTTT | many | TRBJ1-5 | TRBV9 | NA
CASSPISTDTQYF | TGTGCCAGCTCACCAATAAGCACAGATACGCAGTATTTT | many | TRBJ2-3 | TRBV18 | NA
CASSTMGQLSQHF | TGTGCCAGTAGTACCATGGGACAGTTGAGCCAGCATTTT | many | TRBJ1-5 | TRBV19 | TRBD1
CASSLEGPILGYSNQPQHF | TGTGCCAGCAGCTTGGAAGGACCTATACTCGGTTATAGCAATCAGCCCCAGCATTTT | NA | TRBJ1-5 | TRBV5-8 | NA
CASSSAGRLNTEAFF | TGTGCCAGCAGTTCAGCGGGACGTTTGAACACTGAAGCTTTCTTT | many | TRBJ1-1 | TRBV28 | NA
CASSPYLSGTGNEQFF | TGTGCCAGCAGCCCATATCTCTCCGGGACAGGCAATGAGCAGTTCTTC | few | TRBJ2-1 | TRBV14 | TRBD1
CASSHGGASWSYEQYF | TGTGCCAGCAGCCATGGTGGGGCATCCTGGTCCTACGAGCAGTACTTC | NA | TRBJ2-7 | TRBV3-1 | NA
CAISDRDTSYEQYF | TGTGCCATCAGTGACCGGGACACCTCCTACGAGCAGTACTTC | many | TRBJ2-7 | TRBV10-3 | NA
CSAGDSLTGELFF | TGCAGCGCCGGGGACAGCCTCACCGGGGAGCTGTTTTTT | NA | TRBJ2-2 | TRBV29-1 | TRBD1
CASNRDAVPNEQFF | TGTGCCAGCAACCGGGACGCCGTTCCCAATGAGCAGTTCTTC | many | TRBJ2-1 | TRBV5-5 | NA
CSARDLRQYYSNQPQHF | TGCAGTGCTAGAGATCTCAGGCAGTACTATAGCAATCAGCCCCAGCATTTT | many | TRBJ1-5 | TRBV20-1 | NA
CASSYGGAPYGYTF | TGTGCCAGCAGTTACGGGGGGGCGCCCTATGGCTACACCTTC | NA | TRBJ1-2 | TRBV6-2/TRBV6-3 | NA
CASQDSGGQETQYF | TGTGCCTCACAGGACTCAGGGGGTCAAGAGACCCAGTACTTC | NA | TRBJ2-5 | TRBV2 | TRBD1
CASSLTTASEAFF | TGTGCCAGCAGCTTGACTACAGCCTCTGAAGCTTTCTTT | many | TRBJ1-1 | TRBV7-8 | NA
CASSQGGDETQYF | TGTGCCAGCAGCCAAGGGGGCGACGAGACCCAGTACTTC | many | TRBJ2-5 | TRBV3-1 | NA
CASSLAHGQGTNYYEQYF | TGTGCCAGCAGCTTAGCTCACGGACAGGGGACCAACTACTACGAGCAGTACTTC | NA | TRBJ2-7 | TRBV7-6 | TRBD1
CSARRFSGRHEQYF | TGCAGTGCTAGGAGGTTCAGCGGGCGGCACGAGCAGTACTTC | many | TRBJ2-7 | TRBV20-1 | NA
CASSLAQTPGGQIGGYTF | TGTGCCAGCAGCTTAGCCCAAACCCCCGGGGGGCAGATTGGTGGCTACACCTTC | NA | TRBJ1-2 | TRBV7-9 | NA
CSAPGQGASPLHF | TGCAGTGCACCCGGACAGGGGGCTTCACCCCTCCACTTT | many | TRBJ1-6 | TRBV20-1 | TRBD1
CSVYFYNEQFF | TGCAGTGTATACTTCTACAATGAGCAGTTCTTC | many | TRBJ2-1 | TRBV20-1 | NA
CASSLEGDSNNEQFF | TGCGCCAGCAGCTTGGAGGGGGACTCAAACAATGAGCAGTTCTTC | many | TRBJ2-1 | TRBV5-1 | NA
CASSVAGGGNEQYF | TGTGCCAGCAGCGTAGCTGGGGGTGGGAATGAGCAGTACTTC | NA | TRBJ2-7 | TRBV7-2 | NA
CASSPFQLMTYEQYF | TGCGCCAGCAGCCCCTTTCAGCTGATGACCTACGAGCAGTACTTC | few | TRBJ2-7 | TRBV4-1 | NA
CASSGRDRASYEQYF | TGTGCCAGCAGCGGCCGGGACAGGGCGTCCTACGAGCAGTACTTC | many | TRBJ2-7 | TRBV3-1 | TRBD1
CSARDNAASGANVLTF | TGCAGTGCTAGAGATAACGCGGCCTCTGGGGCCAACGTCCTGACTTTC | NA | TRBJ2-6 | TRBV20-1 | NA
CSATGTSGTGEKLIQYF | TGCAGTGCTACAGGGACTAGCGGCACTGGTGAAAAACTAATTCAGTACTTC | many | TRBJ2-4 | TRBV20-1 | TRBD2
CASSPRGLGNTIYF | TGTGCCAGTAGCCCCAGGGGGCTTGGAAACACCATATATTTT | NA | TRBJ1-3 | TRBV19 | TRBD1
CASSWNSRGNTGELFF | TGTGCCAGCAGCTGGAATTCGAGGGGGAACACCGGGGAGCTGTTTTTT | NA | TRBJ2-2 | TRBV7-2 | NA
CASSTPGAGVDTGELFF | TGTGCCAGCAGCACCCCCGGGGCGGGAGTTGACACCGGGGAGCTGTTTTTT | NA | TRBJ2-2 | TRBV7-9 | TRBD2
CASRYPWKETQYF | TGTGCCAGCAGATACCCCTGGAAGGAGACCCAGTACTTC | few | TRBJ2-5 | TRBV9 | NA
CASSGPEGETQYF | TGTGCCAGCAGCGGCCCAGAGGGAGAGACCCAGTACTTC | many | TRBJ2-5 | TRBV9 | NA
CAWSGTGLSSGNTIYF | TGTGCCTGGAGTGGGACAGGACTATCCTCTGGAAACACCATATATTTT | few | TRBJ1-3 | TRBV30 | TRBD1
CASSSSLGTGRFHEQYF | TGTGCCAGCAGCTCATCCTTAGGGACAGGGCGTTTTCACGAGCAGTACTTC | NA | TRBJ2-7 | TRBV3-1 | TRBD1
CSVGQGALNQPQHF | TGCAGCGTGGGCCAGGGAGCACTCAATCAGCCCCAGCATTTT | many | TRBJ1-5 | TRBV29-1 | NA
CASASWAGEQYF | TGTGCCTCCGCTTCGTGGGCGGGGGAGCAGTACTTC | NA | TRBJ2-7 | TRBV19 | NA
CASSLMRDEQFF | TGTGCCAGCAGCTTAATGCGAGATGAGCAGTTCTTC | many | TRBJ2-1 | TRBV7-2 | NA
CASSPRTGRLNTEAFF | TGTGCCAGCAGCCCAAGGACAGGGCGGTTGAACACTGAAGCTTTCTTT | many | TRBJ1-1 | TRBV11-3 | TRBD1
CSASLAGGPGELFF | TGCAGTGCTAGTCTAGCGGGAGGCCCCGGGGAGCTGTTTTTT | NA | TRBJ2-2 | TRBV20-1 | TRBD2